This T cell receptor (beta chain) was identified in a study of shared clonotypes between healthy human individuals (dated by TCRdb to 2018 to 2021). Looking at the study overall: The cohort comprised a couple of women and a few men aged 18 to 49 years. To estimate repertoire size and how much clonotypes are shared between individuals, the study performed deep sequencing of blood TCR repertoires from a handful of healthy adults. Per donor, leukapheresis produced somewhere between about 0.9 and 9.5 billion PBMCs. Libraries were prepared and TCR repertoires were sequenced by different laboratories using diverse techniques, in order to increase sequencing depth and limit assay-specific biases. For each donor, three plates each were used for CD4 naive and CD4 memory, two plates were used for CD8 naive, and one plate was used for CD8 memory.

General conclusions and limits of the study: When several donors were compared, the shared fraction of clonotypes was around 5% for naive CD4, approximately 3.3% for naive CD8, 2.3% for memory CD4, and roughly 0.4% for memory CD8. Larger estimated clonotype richness was generally found for naive subsets than for memory subsets. Based on pairwise subsampling, the degree of clonotype sharing among donors was expected to be affected by sequencing depth. Incomplete sequencing was indicated by rarefaction of sorted-subset datasets, despite the large sequencing depth. Compared with non-shared clonotypes, clonotypes shared by all four sorted-subset donors had higher generation probabilities. Because the study included only a small number of donors, the genetic and exposure-history diversity represented was limited. Sampling was limited to blood, and TCR repertoires in tissue likely differ from TCR repertoires in blood.

TCR CDR3 regions were amplified from genomic DNA by multiplex PCR using the deep immunoSEQ assay. For each cell subset, the extracted genomic DNA was distributed evenly across all wells of several immunoSEQ 96-well plates, and each plate served as one replicate. For sorted subsets, each replicate PCR was loaded with approximately 190 ng genomic DNA, equivalent to about 30,000 T cell genomes. Purified libraries were quantified with a Qubit 3.0 fluorometer, sized on a Bioanalyzer 2100, and re-quantified with the KAPA Library Quantification kit. A separate single-read 150-cycle Illumina NextSeq 550 flow cell was used to sequence each immunoSEQ 96-well plate. On the authors' methods: The immunoSEQ output contained only junctional sequences without quality scores, so filtering could not match that applied to full-length reads. Sequences were annotated with PyIR, a Python wrapper for IgBLAST v1.9, using IMGT germline references to assign V/J genes and CDR3. Any read was removed if the V/J assignment was weak (E-value above 1e-6), the CDR3 was missing, or the read contained stop codons, out-of-frame junctions, or ambiguous translated residues. V3J clonotypes were defined as sequences sharing an identical inferred V gene, J gene, and CDR3 amino acid sequence. Percentage overlap between repertoires was computed as shared unique clonotypes divided by the size of the smaller repertoire. RTK rarefaction, the Chao1 estimator, and Recon v2.1 estimates of unobserved clonotypes were used to assess repertoire richness. OLGA was used to compute generation probabilities for all TCRbeta clonotypes that the gDNA method yielded from a handful of donors. TCRdb limited this immuneACCESS table to in-frame rearrangements with V and J called. A share of clones is missing; checked studies link under half to unresolved V genes, and the rest is unexplained. The V and J calls and the clone size are those of that table, but D and trimming were determined from the DNA. Recorded for this sample are hundreds of thousands of clones; 90% to 96% of them occurred a single time. Approximately 0.06% of the sample comes from the top ten.

As for this clone: The target of this receptor is not known. Base-call qualities are not available, and no considerably larger clone is one nucleotide away.

The donors were healthy, HIV-negative adults who had no recently reported acute infections or vaccinations. Every donor was a Caucasian adult residing in Nashville, Tennessee, USA. CD4+ T cells were enriched through magnetic negative selection, after which naive cells were positively selected on CD45RA and the remaining negative fraction served as the memory subset. Blood was obtained by leukapheresis, after which PBMCs were separated by Ficoll-Histopaque density gradient centrifugation and cryopreserved in liquid nitrogen vapor phase. Analytical flow cytometry was used to check the purity and quantity of every magnetically sorted T cell population. From each sorted fraction, genomic DNA was isolated and quantified by UV absorbance on a Nanodrop 2000c. This sequence was found in a woman aged 25 to 39 in good health. Sequencing was carried out using naive CD4+ T cells sorted from blood. Read against the paper, the sample's cell subset or site label means: CD45RA+ positively selected.

The nucleotide sequence reads TGTGCCAGCAGTCGCGGTACCGGGACACCAGATACGCAGTATTTT. It specifies CASSRGTGTPDTQYF. The rearrangement joined TRBV28 to TRBJ2-3; the D region possibly corresponds to TRBD1 (6 bases align). CDR1 and CDR2, looked up from the germline V gene, are MDHEN and SYDVKM. The CDR3 covers 15 residues, taking in both the cysteine and the phenylalanine. The kept DNA is CDR3 alone, 45 bases in frame from the first base. Relative to germline, V is 5 bases shorter and J is 4 bases shorter, with 16 bases between their ends.